This is a list of T cell receptor beta chains from one sample in a study of vaccination and CD4 T cells after COVID-19. What these receptors recognize is not known. Each CDR3 protein gets one entry after TCRdb re-called the PCR reads with MiXCR. The sample includes around 25,000 distinct CDR3 sequences, less than 40% seen only once; the top ten take just over 3%. The sample was CD4+ T cells from blood, cultured in vitro, taken about 7 months after SARS-CoV-2 vaccination. Every receptor here comes from a human donor who had recovered from COVID-19. The CDR3 runs from the conserved cysteine through the conserved F or W. D genes are given only for firm matches. Clone size is not always given. Where it is, it says once, few, many or a class for expanded clones.

cdr3_nt	cdr3_aa	d_call	j_call	v_call	clone_size
TGTGCCAGCCGGAGATGGCGCTCTGGGGCCAACGTCCTGACTTTC	CASRRWRSGANVLTF	.	TRBJ2-6	TRBV6-2/TRBV6-3	.
TGCAGTGCTGGCCGCCCAGGGACAAGTAGCGGCTACACCTTC	CSAGRPGTSSGYTF	.	TRBJ1-2	TRBV20-1	few
TGTGCCAGCAGCTCGACAGGGGACTCCACCTACGAGCAGTACTTC	CASSSTGDSTYEQYF	TRBD1	TRBJ2-7	TRBV7-2	few
TGCAGTGCTCGAGGACTAGCCCCTCAAGAGACCCAGTACTTC	CSARGLAPQETQYF	TRBD2	TRBJ2-5	TRBV20-1	medium-sized
TGTGCCAGCAGTTTATTTAACGGGTACGAGCAGTACTTC	CASSLFNGYEQYF	.	TRBJ2-7	TRBV27	few
TGTGCCAGCAGCTTAGGTCCGGGCTCCTACAATGAGCAGTTCTTC	CASSLGPGSYNEQFF	.	TRBJ2-1	TRBV7-2	.
TGCGCCAGCAGCCATCTTGGGAGCAATCAGCCCCAGCATTTT	CASSHLGSNQPQHF	.	TRBJ1-5	TRBV4-1	few
TGCAGTGCTAGAGAGGGACTAGCCTGGGCGGGGGAGACCCAGTACTTC	CSAREGLAWAGETQYF	TRBD2	TRBJ2-5	TRBV20-1	few
TGTGCCAGCACTGGTCCTAGCGGAGACACAGATACGCAGTATTTT	CASTGPSGDTDTQYF	TRBD2	TRBJ2-3	TRBV6-2/TRBV6-3	few
TGTGCCATCTGTCCCGGACAGGGCTACGAGCAGTACTTC	CAICPGQGYEQYF	TRBD1	TRBJ2-7	TRBV6-2/TRBV6-3	few
TGTGCCAGCAGCTTATTAGCGGGAAACATTCAGTACTTC	CASSLLAGNIQYF	TRBD2	TRBJ2-4	TRBV7-9	.
TGCAGTGGTCGAATGCAGGGGAACACTGAAGCTTTCTTT	CSGRMQGNTEAFF	.	TRBJ1-1	TRBV20-1	few
TGCAGTGCTGGAACGGGGGCGCCCTCCTACGAGCAGTACTTC	CSAGTGAPSYEQYF	.	TRBJ2-7	TRBV20-1	few
TGTGCCAGCAGCAAGGATGGTCGTGGCGCCCACGAGCAGTACTTC	CASSKDGRGAHEQYF	.	TRBJ2-7	TRBV7-8	.